This entry features one T cell receptor beta chain sequence. Its specificity is not known. Trimming at V came to 4 bases and at J to 0 bases, leaving 12 bases not matched to a gene. Germline CDR1 reads SGHRS; CDR2 reads YFSETQ. This CDR3 is 18 amino acids long. The source of the sample is a study of cytomegalovirus exposure and HLA in healthy donors. Across the whole study: In a previous analysis, around 120 million unique TCR beta sequences were found from 150 million to 200 million T cells.

PCR primers comprised 60 Vbeta and 13 Jbeta primers. The protocol was immunoSEQ multiplex PCR, while the TCRdb copy is restricted to in-frame clones and leaves out a portion. This sample has roughly 200,000 clones, with just under 85% found just once. Overall study findings and caveats: The authors later linked a missense DCLRE1C variant to TCR beta V- and J-gene trimming. A few V segments could not be told apart, such as TRBV6-2 and TRBV6-3, and were left out. Most CMV-associated TCR beta chains appeared HLA-restricted in a later analysis.

This chain connects TRBV5-1 to TRBJ1-1; TRBD1 matches 10 bases. Sequenced sample: PBMCs. This TCR was recovered from a woman between 40 and 50 years old in good health and CMV-seronegative. Here the CDR3 reads CASSLNWDRGAMNTEAFF. CDR3 nucleotide sequence: TGCGCCAGCAGCCTCAACTGGGACAGGGGAGCCATGAACACTGAAGCTTTCTTT.